A single T cell receptor (beta chain) is shown here with its context. These data originate in a study of blood T cell repertoires in COVID-19. Germline CDR1 reads LNHNV; CDR2 reads YYDKDF (reference sequence). Losses at the gene ends were 8 bases for V and 3 bases for J; bases not matched to a gene: 9. The CDR3 has 14 amino acids. Per the original methods: Amplification of reference gene primers was used by the study to estimate nucleated cell counts. The method was immunoSEQ multiplex PCR; TCRdb's version includes in-frame clones alone and lacks a portion of them. From that table come the V and J calls and clone size; the DNA was used to work out D and trimming. This table holds 200,000 to 250,000 clones, around 80% found once.

Sequenced: PBMCs or T cells enriched from blood (not recorded which). The V call is TRBV15, the J call TRBJ2-7; 8 bases are shared with TRBD2. This receptor was identified in a man between 60 and 70 years old who had recovered from COVID-19. The CDR3, as DNA: TGTGCCACCGGGGCCGGGGGGGGCTTCTACGAGCAGTACTTC. Residues: CATGAGGGFYEQYF.